The TCR beta chain under discussion was sequenced for a study of control samples from healthy donors and cancer patients (dated by TCRdb to the early 2020s). About this clone itself: Its antigen is still unknown. Base qualities are not provided; no much larger clone lies one nucleotide away.

CDR1 and CDR2 are drawn from the germline V gene: SGHTA, FQGTGA. Trimming leaves V shorter by 4 bases and J shorter by 8 bases, with the junction holding 10 bases beyond the gene matches. The CDR3 goes from the cysteine to the phenylalanine over 15 residues. The sequence is cut down to CDR3 DNA, 45 bases in frame from base 1. Receptor amplification or capture employed the immunoSEQ multiplex PCR assay. Held by TCRdb, this immuneACCESS table contains in-frame sequences only and omits some clones. Under half of the omission traces to an unresolved V gene where checked; the cause of the rest is unknown. This sample is represented by around 110,000 clones; roughly nine tenths of them were singletons. The biggest ten clones account for approximately 1% of the sample.

The chain links TRBV7-3 with TRBJ2-1; TRBD2 fits 8 bases in the junction. This receptor was obtained from a woman between 50 and 59 years old with colorectal cancer. The specimen sequenced was PBMCs. Here is the DNA: TGTGCCAGCAGCTCTACCCCTGGACTAGCCGATGAGCAGTTCTTC. This encodes CASSSTPGLADEQFF.